The 4 T cell receptor beta chains below all came from one sample that was sequenced in a study of blood T cells in healthy people across ages. The second PCR ran about 6 to 11 cycles with a sample-barcoded 5' primer and J-beta primers. MiXCR, applied by TCRdb to the 5' RACE reads, yields one record per CDR3 protein. The sample records some 640,000 distinct CDR3 sequences, about 52% being singletons. The material sequenced was blood. These receptors were collected from a woman aged 55-70 years in good health.

This clonotype was observed a handful of times. The rearrangement joins TRBV7-9 to TRBJ2-7, with 14 bases aligning to TRBD2. V dropped 5 bases and J dropped 11; count of bases not matched to a gene: 8. CDR1 and CDR2 from the germline V gene are SEHNR and FQNEAQ (reference sequence). This CDR3 is built from 14 residues. The CDR3 nucleotides read TGTGCCAGCAGCCAACTGCTGGGACTAGCGGGAGAGTACTTC. Residues: CASSQLLGLAGEYF.

This clonotype has just a few counts. V gene TRBV20-1 combines with J gene TRBJ2-7; 8 nucleotides match TRBD2. V was pared by 2 bases and J by 2 bases, with 14 bases of the junction left unmatched. The germline gives CDR1 DFQATT, CDR2 SNEGSKA (reference sequence). The CDR3 totals 17 residues. The CDR3 sequence: CSARPREGPTSTYEQYF. The CDR3 nucleotides read TGCAGTGCTAGACCCCGGGAGGGACCCACATCTACCTACGAGCAGTACTTC.

This sequence joins TRBV27 and TRBJ2-1; 9 positions agree with TRBD2. The J call may be mistaken, given a closer DNA end match to TRBJ2-7. CDR3 length: 15 amino acids. Looked up from germline, CDR1 is MNHEY and CDR2 is SMNVEV (reference sequence). The CDR3 spells CASSSVAGGYNEQYF. The DNA for the CDR3 is TGTGCCAGCAGTTCCGTGGCGGGAGGGTACAATGAGCAGTACTTC.

This clonotype occurred a few times. The chain employs TRBV28 and TRBJ1-1, with D perhaps matching TRBD1 (6 bases). The CDR3 consists of 14 residues. Trimming left V 6 bases short and J 1 base short, with 12 bases between. CDR1 and CDR2 from the germline V gene are MDHEN and SYDVKM. The CDR3 coding sequence is TGTGCCAGCAGCTCTGGCAGGGGGAACACTGAAGCTTTCTTT. Translating gives CASSSGRGNTEAFF.